Shown below are 16 T cell receptor beta chains from a single sample sequenced in a study of T cell responses to AZD1222 COVID-19 vaccine (dated by TCRdb to the early 2020s). Library creation used the immunoSEQ multiplex PCR assay. TCRdb re-hosts the immuneACCESS table, in-frame sequences only. Its copies lack some clones; in the studies checked, an unresolved V gene accounts for under half of them, and the cause for the rest is not known. Here the sample has more than 85,000 clones; roughly 90% occur a single time. About 2.5% of the sample rests with the top ten. The time point label of this sample denotes: baseline before first vaccination. The sequencing here drew on peripheral blood, taken on day 0 of AZD1222 vaccination. The receptor set was obtained from an adult in good health.

The chain uses TRBV9 and TRBJ1-3; TRBD1 is a possible D gene (5 bases). V was pared by 0 bases and J by 0 bases, with 7 bases between. Germline V gene sequence: CDR1 SGDLS, CDR2 YYNGEE. The CDR3 length is 15 residues. The CDR3 region has the DNA TGTGCCAGCAGCGTAGTGGGGGACTCTGGAAACACCATATATTTT. Translated, it gives CASSVVGDSGNTIYF.

The chain is built from TRBV9 and TRBJ2-7; TRBD1 aligns across 7 bases. The trim removed 3 bases at V and 5 bases at J, leaving 8 bases unmatched. From germline, CDR1 is SGDLS and CDR2 YYNGEE. The CDR3 has 14 amino acids. CDR3 loop: CASSGYRGGNEQYF. In DNA form, the CDR3 reads TGTGCCAGCAGCGGGTACAGGGGTGGTAACGAGCAGTACTTC. Filled out from reference TRBV9 and TRBJ2-7, the complete variable domain reads DSGVTQTPKHLITATGQRVTLRCSPRSGDLSVYWYQQSLDQGLQFLIQYYNGEERAKGNILERFSAQQFPDLHSELNLSSLELGDSALYFCASSGYRGGNEQYFGPGTRLTVT.

This clone came up once. The CDR3 DNA is TGTGCCAGCACGATCCGGGTAGAAAAACTGTTTTTT. Translated, it gives CASTIRVEKLFF. The chain couples TRBV2 to TRBJ1-4; D remains ambiguous. CDR1 is SNHLY and CDR2 is FYNNEI in the germline V gene. The CDR3 loop spans 12 amino acids. The ends were cut back, 7 bases at V and 8 bases at J, with 11 bases in the middle.

The chain couples TRBV10-3 to TRBJ2-2; D unresolved. Trimming left V 11 bases short and J 3 bases short, with 16 bases between. CDR3 length equals 14 residues. Germline V gene lookup returns CDR1 ENHRY and CDR2 SYGVKD. As DNA, the CDR3 is TGTGCCTCGGCAAAGGAGAAAGACACCGGGGAGCTGTTTTTT. Translating gives CASAKEKDTGELFF.

The chain has TRBV5-1 and TRBJ1-2; D unresolved. V gave up 2 bases and J gave up 3 bases, with 8 bases separating them. Germline CDR1 SGHRS, CDR2 YFSETQ. CDR3 size: 13 residues. CDR3 coding DNA: TGCGCCAGCAGCTTTACCCGGGACTATGGCTACACCTTC. Protein sequence: CASSFTRDYGYTF.

The rearrangement joins TRBV5-4 to TRBJ2-1; possibly TRBD1 for D (5 bases). Trimming took 2 bases from V and 0 from J, leaving 9 bases between them. The CDR3 has 15 residues. Germline CDR1 reads SGHNT; CDR2 reads YYREEE (reference sequence). The DNA of the CDR3 is TGTGCCAGCAGCTTACCAGGGTACTCCTACAATGAGCAGTTCTTC. The encoded protein is CASSLPGYSYNEQFF.

The V and J genes are TRBV12-3 or TRBV12-4 and TRBJ2-2; D is undetermined. The length of the CDR3 is 13 residues. V shed 7 bases and J shed 6 bases, with 12 bases lying between them. The CDR3 region has the DNA TGTGCCAGCACTGCGGTCTGGGCCGGGGAGCTGTTTTTT. Encoded protein: CASTAVWAGELFF.

This rearrangement joins TRBV10-3 to TRBJ2-1; possibly TRBD2 for D (5 bases). The CDR3 spans 15 residues. Germline assignment: CDR1 ENHRY and CDR2 SYGVKD. The V gene lost 3 bases and the J gene lost 6 bases, with 15 bases spanning the gap. Written as DNA, the CDR3 is TGTGCCATCAGTGATTTAAGCGGCTGGGGCAATGAGCAGTTCTTC. Its protein product is CAISDLSGWGNEQFF.

This rearrangement joins TRBV6-5 to TRBJ2-1, with 10 bases matching TRBD1. CDR1 and CDR2 from the germline V gene are MNHEY and SVGAGI. V lost 2 bases to trimming and J lost 8 bases; unmatched junction nucleotides: 9. The length of the CDR3 is 16 residues. Written as DNA, the CDR3 is TGTGCCAGCAGTTACGAGGGACAGGGGTTTGGCTATGAGCAGTTCTTC. It encodes CASSYEGQGFGYEQFF.

The rearrangement links TRBV6-5 to TRBJ2-3; TRBD2 might be the D (6 bases). The CDR3 consists of 15 residues. Trimming pared 7 bases from V and 0 bases from J, leaving 14 bases between. From germline, CDR1 is MNHEY and CDR2 SVGAGI. The CDR3, as DNA: TGTGCCAGCACCCCAGCGGCGGGAAGCACAGATACGCAGTATTTT. It translates to CASTPAAGSTDTQYF.

The rearrangement links TRBV6-1 to TRBJ2-7, with TRBD2 matching over 8 bases. Unmatched junction bases numbered 9, after V lost 2 bases and J lost 3 bases. This CDR3 has 16 residues. Germline V gene sequence: CDR1 MNHNS, CDR2 SASEGT. CDR3 protein: CASSESWSGGLYEQYF. In DNA, the CDR3 is TGTGCCAGCAGTGAAAGTTGGTCGGGAGGGCTCTACGAGCAGTACTTC.

This rearrangement joins TRBV19 to TRBJ1-5, with D unclear. The CDR3 is made up of 13 amino acids. The V end lost 5 bases, the J end lost 8 bases, and 13 bases lay between the germline ends. Germline V CDR1 and CDR2: LNHDA, SQIVND (reference sequence). Here the CDR3 reads CASSGSGSEPQHF. The CDR3 nucleotides read TGTGCCAGTAGTGGATCGGGAAGTGAGCCCCAGCATTTT.

The J gene is TRBJ2-2, the V gene TRBV5-4; D is possibly TRBD1 (5 bases). The CDR3 totals 13 residues. The V and J ends lost 7 bases and 8 bases respectively, with 15 bases between them. Germline V gene lookup returns CDR1 SGHNT and CDR2 YYREEE (reference sequence). The CDR3 sequence: CASATQGPGELFF. The CDR3, as DNA: TGTGCCAGCGCGACCCAGGGTCCTGGGGAGCTGTTTTTT.

The chain couples TRBV7-2 to TRBJ1-1, with no clear D. Trimming cost V 3 bases and J 1 base, with 9 bases left between them. The CDR3 sequence is 14 residues long. Looked up from germline, CDR1 is SGHTA and CDR2 is FQGNSA. The CDR3 region has the DNA TGTGCCAGCAGCTTCTCGAACGGGAACACTGAAGCTTTCTTT. Protein: CASSFSNGNTEAFF.

The rearrangement joins TRBV5-6 to TRBJ2-1; TRBD2 matches at 9 bases. CDR3 length equals 18 residues. The ends lost 2 bases at V and 4 bases at J; junction bases unmatched: 13. Germline lookup yields CDR1 SGHDT and CDR2 YYEEEE. CDR3 in amino acids: CASSFRASGTLFYNEQFF. The CDR3 DNA is TGTGCCAGCAGCTTTCGGGCTAGCGGGACCCTATTTTACAATGAGCAGTTCTTC. Full variable domain (rest looked up from reference TRBV5-6 and TRBJ2-1): DAGVTQSPTHLIKTRGQQVTLRCSPKSGHDTVSWYQQALGQGPQFIFQYYEEEERQRGNFPDRFSGHQFPNYSSELNVNALLLGDSALYLCASSFRASGTLFYNEQFFGPGTRLTVL.

The rearrangement uses TRBV5-1 and TRBJ2-3; TRBD2 aligns across 7 bases. The J segment lost 8 bases and the V segment lost 0 bases, leaving 9 bases of the junction unmatched. In germline, CDR1 is SGHRS, CDR2 YFSETQ. The CDR3 extends over 15 amino acids. CDR3 sequence (DNA): TGCGCCAGCAGCTTGGAGCGGGGTGCTACGTCTACGCAGTATTTT. This codes for CASSLERGATSTQYF. Full variable domain (missing parts from reference TRBV5-1 and TRBJ2-3): KAGVTQTPRYLIKTRGQQVTLSCSPISGHRSVSWYQQTPGQGLQFLFEYFSETQRNKGNFPGRFSGRQFSNSRSEMNVSTLELGDSALYLCASSLERGATSTQYFGPGTRLTVL.